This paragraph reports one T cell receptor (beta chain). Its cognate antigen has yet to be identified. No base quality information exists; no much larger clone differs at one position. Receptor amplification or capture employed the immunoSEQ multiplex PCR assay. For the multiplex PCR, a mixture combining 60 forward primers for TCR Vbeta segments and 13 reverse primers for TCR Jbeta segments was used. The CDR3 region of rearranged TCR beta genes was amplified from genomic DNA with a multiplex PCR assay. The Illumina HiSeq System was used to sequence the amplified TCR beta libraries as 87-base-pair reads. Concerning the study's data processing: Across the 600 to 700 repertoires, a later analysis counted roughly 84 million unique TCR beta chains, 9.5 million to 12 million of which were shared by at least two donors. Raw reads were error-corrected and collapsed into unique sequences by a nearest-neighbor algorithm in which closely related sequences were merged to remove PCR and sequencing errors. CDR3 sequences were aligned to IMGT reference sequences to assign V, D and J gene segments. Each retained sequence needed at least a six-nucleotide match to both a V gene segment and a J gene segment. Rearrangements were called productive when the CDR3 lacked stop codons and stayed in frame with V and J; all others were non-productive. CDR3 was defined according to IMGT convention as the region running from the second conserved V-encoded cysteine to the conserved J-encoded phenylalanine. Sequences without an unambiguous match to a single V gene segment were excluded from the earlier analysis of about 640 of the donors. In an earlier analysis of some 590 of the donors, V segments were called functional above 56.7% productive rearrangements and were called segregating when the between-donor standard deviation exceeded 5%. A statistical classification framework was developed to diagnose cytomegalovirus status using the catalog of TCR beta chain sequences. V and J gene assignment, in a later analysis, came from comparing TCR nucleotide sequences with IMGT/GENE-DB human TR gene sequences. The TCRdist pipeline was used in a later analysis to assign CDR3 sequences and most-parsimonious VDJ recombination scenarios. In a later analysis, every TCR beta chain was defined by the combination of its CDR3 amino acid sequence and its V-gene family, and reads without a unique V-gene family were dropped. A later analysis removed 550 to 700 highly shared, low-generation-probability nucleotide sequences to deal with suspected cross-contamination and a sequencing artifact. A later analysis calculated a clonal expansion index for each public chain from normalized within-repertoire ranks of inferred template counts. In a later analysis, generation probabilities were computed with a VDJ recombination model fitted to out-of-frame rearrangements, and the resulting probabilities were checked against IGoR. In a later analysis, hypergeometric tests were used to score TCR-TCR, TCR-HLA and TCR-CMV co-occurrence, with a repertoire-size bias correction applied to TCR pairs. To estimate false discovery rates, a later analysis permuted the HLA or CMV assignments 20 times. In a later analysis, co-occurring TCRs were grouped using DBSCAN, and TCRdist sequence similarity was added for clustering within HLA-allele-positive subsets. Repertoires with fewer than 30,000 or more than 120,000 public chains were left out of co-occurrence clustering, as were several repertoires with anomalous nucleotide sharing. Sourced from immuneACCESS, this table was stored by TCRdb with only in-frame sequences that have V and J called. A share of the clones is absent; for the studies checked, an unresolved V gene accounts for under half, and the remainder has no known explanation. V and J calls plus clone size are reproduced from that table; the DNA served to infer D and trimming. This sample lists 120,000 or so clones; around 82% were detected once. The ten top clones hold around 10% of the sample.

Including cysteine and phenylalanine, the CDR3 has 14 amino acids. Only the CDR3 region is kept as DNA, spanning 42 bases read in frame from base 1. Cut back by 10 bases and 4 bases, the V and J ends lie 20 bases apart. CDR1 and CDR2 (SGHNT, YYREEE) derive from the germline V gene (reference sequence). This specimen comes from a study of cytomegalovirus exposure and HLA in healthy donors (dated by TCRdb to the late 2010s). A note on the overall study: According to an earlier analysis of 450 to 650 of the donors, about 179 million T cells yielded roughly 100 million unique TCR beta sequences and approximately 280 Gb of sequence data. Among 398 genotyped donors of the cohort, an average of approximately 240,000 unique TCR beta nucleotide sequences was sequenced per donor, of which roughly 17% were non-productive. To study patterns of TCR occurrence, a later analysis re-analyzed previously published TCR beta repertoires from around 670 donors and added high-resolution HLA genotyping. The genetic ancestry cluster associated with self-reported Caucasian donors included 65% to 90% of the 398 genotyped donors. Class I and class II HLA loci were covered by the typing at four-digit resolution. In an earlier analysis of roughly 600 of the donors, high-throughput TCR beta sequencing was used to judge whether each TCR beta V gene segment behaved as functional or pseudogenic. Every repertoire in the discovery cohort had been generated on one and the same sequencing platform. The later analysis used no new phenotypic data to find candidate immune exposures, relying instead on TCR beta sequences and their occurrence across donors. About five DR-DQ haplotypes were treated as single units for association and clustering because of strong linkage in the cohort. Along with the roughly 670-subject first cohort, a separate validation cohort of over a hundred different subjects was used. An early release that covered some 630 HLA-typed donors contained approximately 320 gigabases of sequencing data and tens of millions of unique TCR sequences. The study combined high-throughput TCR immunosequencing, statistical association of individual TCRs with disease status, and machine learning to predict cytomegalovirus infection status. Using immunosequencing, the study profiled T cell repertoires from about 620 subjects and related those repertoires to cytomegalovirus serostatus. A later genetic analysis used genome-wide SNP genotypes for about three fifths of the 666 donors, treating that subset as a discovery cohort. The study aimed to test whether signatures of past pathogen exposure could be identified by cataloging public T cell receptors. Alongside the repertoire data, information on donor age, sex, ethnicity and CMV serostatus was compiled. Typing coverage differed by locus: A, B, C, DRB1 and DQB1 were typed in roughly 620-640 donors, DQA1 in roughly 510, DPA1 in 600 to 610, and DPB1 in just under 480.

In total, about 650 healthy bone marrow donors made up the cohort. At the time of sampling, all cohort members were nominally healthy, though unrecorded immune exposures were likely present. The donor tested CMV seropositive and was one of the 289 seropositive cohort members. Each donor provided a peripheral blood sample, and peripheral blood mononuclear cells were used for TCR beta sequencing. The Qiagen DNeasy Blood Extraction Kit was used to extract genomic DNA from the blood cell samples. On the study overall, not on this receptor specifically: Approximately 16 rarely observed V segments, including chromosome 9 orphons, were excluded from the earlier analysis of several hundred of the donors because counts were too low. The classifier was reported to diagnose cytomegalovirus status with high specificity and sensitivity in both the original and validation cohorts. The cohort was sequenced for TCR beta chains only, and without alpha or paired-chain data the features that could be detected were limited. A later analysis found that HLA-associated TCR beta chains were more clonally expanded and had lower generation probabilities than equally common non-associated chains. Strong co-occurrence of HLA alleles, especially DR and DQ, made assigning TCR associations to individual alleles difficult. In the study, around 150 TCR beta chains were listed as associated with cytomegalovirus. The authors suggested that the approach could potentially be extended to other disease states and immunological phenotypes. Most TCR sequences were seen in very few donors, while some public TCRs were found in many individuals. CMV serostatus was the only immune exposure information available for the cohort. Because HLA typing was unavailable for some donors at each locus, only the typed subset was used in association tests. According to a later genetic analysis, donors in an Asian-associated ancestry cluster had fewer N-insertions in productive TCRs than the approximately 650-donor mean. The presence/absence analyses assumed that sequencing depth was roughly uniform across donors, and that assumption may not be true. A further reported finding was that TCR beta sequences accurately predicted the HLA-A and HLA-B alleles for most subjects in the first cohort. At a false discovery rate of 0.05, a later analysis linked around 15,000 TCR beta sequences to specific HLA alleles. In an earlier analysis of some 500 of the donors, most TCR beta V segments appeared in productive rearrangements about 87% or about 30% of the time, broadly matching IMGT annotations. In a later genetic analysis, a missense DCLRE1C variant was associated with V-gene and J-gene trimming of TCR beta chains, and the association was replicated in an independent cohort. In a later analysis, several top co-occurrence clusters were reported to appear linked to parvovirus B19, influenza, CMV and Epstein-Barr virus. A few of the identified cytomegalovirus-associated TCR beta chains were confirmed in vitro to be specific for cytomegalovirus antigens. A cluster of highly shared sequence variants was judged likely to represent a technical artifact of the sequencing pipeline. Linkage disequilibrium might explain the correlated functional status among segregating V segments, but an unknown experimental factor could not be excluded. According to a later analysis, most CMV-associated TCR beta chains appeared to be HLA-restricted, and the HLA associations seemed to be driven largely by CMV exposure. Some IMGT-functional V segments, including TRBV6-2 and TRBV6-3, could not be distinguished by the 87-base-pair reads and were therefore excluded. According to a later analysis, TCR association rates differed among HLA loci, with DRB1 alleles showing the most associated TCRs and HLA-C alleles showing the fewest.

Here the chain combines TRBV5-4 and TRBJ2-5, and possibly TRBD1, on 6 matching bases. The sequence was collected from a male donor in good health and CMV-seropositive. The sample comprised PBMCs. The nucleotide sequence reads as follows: TGTGCCGCGGCCCCTTACAGGGTTGGAGAGACCCAGTACTTC. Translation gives CAAAPYRVGETQYF.